This TCR beta chain was recorded in a study of blood T cell repertoires in COVID-19. Study as a whole: The origin of the acute and convalescent COVID-19 samples was the United States, Italy and Spain. T cells, B-cell-depleted T cells, or PBMCs supplied cDNA or gDNA.

Per the original data handling: Quantification of nucleated cells was approximated via reference gene primer amplification. Only in-frame clones appear in the TCRdb table, and some are missing; sequencing was by immunoSEQ multiplex PCR. V and J calls and clone size come straight from that table; D and trimming were deduced from the DNA. The table includes about 130,000 clones, 74% detected once. This CDR3 region has 12 residues. From germline, CDR1 is SGHDT and CDR2 YYEEEE. Trimming cost V 4 bases and J 2 bases, with 7 bases left between them. The chain employs TRBV5-6 and TRBJ2-7, with D tentatively TRBD2 (5 bases). The sample comprised peripheral blood. The sequence came from a man aged 60-69 years with acute or convalescent COVID-19. The CDR3 here is CASSRGPYEQYF. CDR3 bases: TGTGCCAGCAGCCGAGGGCCCTACGAGCAGTACTTC.